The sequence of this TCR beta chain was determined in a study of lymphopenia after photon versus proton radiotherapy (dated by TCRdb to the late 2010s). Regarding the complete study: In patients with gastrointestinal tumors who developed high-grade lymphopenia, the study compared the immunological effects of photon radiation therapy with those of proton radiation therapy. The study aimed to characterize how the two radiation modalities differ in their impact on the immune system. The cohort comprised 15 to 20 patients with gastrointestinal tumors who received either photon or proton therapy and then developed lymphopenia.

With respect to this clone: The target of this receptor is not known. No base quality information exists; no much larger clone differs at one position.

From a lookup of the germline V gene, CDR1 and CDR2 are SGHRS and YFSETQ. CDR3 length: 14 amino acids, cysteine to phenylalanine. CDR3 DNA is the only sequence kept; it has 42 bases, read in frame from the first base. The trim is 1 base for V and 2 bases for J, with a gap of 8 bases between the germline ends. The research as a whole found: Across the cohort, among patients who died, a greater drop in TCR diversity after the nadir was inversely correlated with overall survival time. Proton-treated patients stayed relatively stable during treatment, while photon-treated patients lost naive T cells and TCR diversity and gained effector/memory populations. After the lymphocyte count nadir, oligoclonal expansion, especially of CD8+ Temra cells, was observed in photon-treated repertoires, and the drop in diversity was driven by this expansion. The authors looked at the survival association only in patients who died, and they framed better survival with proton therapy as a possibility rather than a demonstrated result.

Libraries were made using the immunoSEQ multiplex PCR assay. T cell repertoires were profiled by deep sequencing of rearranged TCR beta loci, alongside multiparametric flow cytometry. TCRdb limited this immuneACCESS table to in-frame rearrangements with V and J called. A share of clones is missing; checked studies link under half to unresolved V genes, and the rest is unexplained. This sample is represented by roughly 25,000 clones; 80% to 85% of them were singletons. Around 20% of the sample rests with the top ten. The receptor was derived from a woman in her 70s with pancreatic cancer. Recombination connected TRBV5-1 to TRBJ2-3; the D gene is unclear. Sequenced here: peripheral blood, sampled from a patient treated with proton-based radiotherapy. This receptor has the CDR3 CASSLSLVTDTQYF. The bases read TGCGCCAGCAGCTTGAGCCTTGTCACAGATACGCAGTATTTT.